The rows below give T cell receptor beta chains drawn from one sample of a study of T cell responses to AZD1222 COVID-19 vaccine. Profiling relied on immunoSEQ multiplex PCR, and the TCRdb table lists in-frame clones only, not all of them. Of 100,000 or so clones listed, approximately 88% were seen once; the top ten hold about a sixth. This material consisted of peripheral blood, taken on day 0 of AZD1222 vaccination. The receptors originated from an adult in good health. Both conserved end residues are part of each CDR3. D genes are given only for firm matches. Some rows have no size entry. The others give once, few or many, or a class for an expanded clone.

clone_size	j_call	v_call	d_call	cdr3_nt	cdr3_aa
-	TRBJ2-3	TRBV5-6	-	TGTGCCAGCAGCTTGCCTGGGAGCCCAGATACGCAGTATTTT	CASSLPGSPDTQYF
once	TRBJ2-7	TRBV28	-	TGTGCCAGCAGTTTACCCCCATCGAGCCTGCCTACCCCCGAGCAGTACTTC	CASSLPPSSLPTPEQYF
-	TRBJ1-5	TRBV19	-	TGTGCCAGTAGTATGAAGCAAGGCAGGCAATATCAGCCCCAGCATTTT	CASSMKQGRQYQPQHF
-	TRBJ2-1	TRBV5-6	TRBD2	TGTGCCAGCAGCACCCAGGGGCGGACTAGCGGGAGATACAATGAGCAGTTCTTC	CASSTQGRTSGRYNEQFF
few	TRBJ2-2	TRBV28	TRBD2	TGTGCCAGCAGTTTACGAGGGAGGGCCTTCGCCGGGGAGCTGTTTTTT	CASSLRGRAFAGELFF
-	TRBJ2-5	TRBV9	-	TGTGCCAGCAGCGTAGTTGGGGGGCGAGAGACCCAGTACTTC	CASSVVGGRETQYF
-	TRBJ2-5	TRBV6-2/TRBV6-3	TRBD2	TGTGCCAGCAGTCCAATTCCCCCGGGGACTAGCGGGAGAGGGGAGACCCAGTACTTC	CASSPIPPGTSGRGETQYF
-	TRBJ2-5	TRBV4-3	TRBD1	TGCGCCAGCAGCCATACACAGGGGGTCGGGGAGACCCAGTACTTC	CASSHTQGVGETQYF
-	TRBJ2-2	TRBV5-1	TRBD1	TGCGCCAGCAGGAGAGCAGGGGGATACACCGGGGAGCTGTTTTTT	CASRRAGGYTGELFF
-	TRBJ2-2	TRBV6-2/TRBV6-3	TRBD1	TGTGCCAGCAGTTACTCTGGGACAGGGATGAAAGGAACGAACACCGGGGAGCTGTTTTTT	CASSYSGTGMKGTNTGELFF
-	TRBJ2-3	TRBV19	-	TGTGCCAGTAGCGCAGGGGGGGGACCAGATACGCAGTATTTT	CASSAGGGPDTQYF
-	TRBJ1-2	TRBV5-1	-	TGCGCCAGCAGGACAGGAGTCTATGGCTACACCTTC	CASRTGVYGYTF
-	TRBJ1-1	TRBV7-8	TRBD1	TGTGCCAGCAGCTTAACAGGGGTTACTGAAGCTTTCTTT	CASSLTGVTEAFF
-	TRBJ1-1	TRBV28	TRBD1	TGTGCCAGCAGCAGACAGGGGTTGAACACTGAAGCTTTCTTT	CASSRQGLNTEAFF
-	TRBJ2-1	TRBV5-1	-	TGCGCCAGCAGCCTGTACAATGAGCAGTTCTTC	CASSLYNEQFF
-	TRBJ2-3	TRBV10-1	-	TGCGCCAGCGGAACTAGCACAGATACGCAGTATTTT	CASGTSTDTQYF
-	TRBJ1-1	TRBV6-6	-	TGTGCCAGCAGAAACACGGGGAACACTGAAGCTTTCTTT	CASRNTGNTEAFF
-	TRBJ1-3	TRBV19	-	TGTGCCAGTAGCCCCACAGCAACCGGAAACACCATATATTTT	CASSPTATGNTIYF
-	TRBJ2-2	TRBV7-9	TRBD2	TGTGCCAGCAGCCCCAGGGGACTAGCGGGAACCGGGGAGCTGTTTTTT	CASSPRGLAGTGELFF
-	TRBJ1-5	TRBV12-3/TRBV12-4	-	TGTGCCAGCAGTTGGCAGGACCGAGGGCCCCAGCATTTT	CASSWQDRGPQHF
-	TRBJ1-1	TRBV6-5	TRBD1	TGTGCCAGCAGTTACACGTCCCGGGACAGGGGTACTGAAGCTTTCTTT	CASSYTSRDRGTEAFF
once	TRBJ2-3	TRBV4-2	TRBD2	TGTGCCAGCAGCCAATTCCCAGGACTAGCGGGGGACGAAGATACGCAGTATTTT	CASSQFPGLAGDEDTQYF
-	TRBJ1-2	TRBV7-2	-	TGTGCCAGCAGCTTAGCAGGTCGCGACGGCTACACCTTC	CASSLAGRDGYTF
many	TRBJ1-1	TRBV12-5	-	TGTGCTAGTGGTTTCACCTACACTGAAGCTTTCTTT	CASGFTYTEAFF
-	TRBJ2-7	TRBV9	TRBD2	TGTGCCAGCAGCGTATCCGGGACTAGCGGGGCCTCCTACGAGCAGTACTTC	CASSVSGTSGASYEQYF
-	TRBJ1-5	TRBV28	-	-	CASSLGMGNQPQHF
-	TRBJ2-1	TRBV29-1	-	TGCAGCGTTGATATGTCGGGAGCCAATGAGCAGTTCTTC	CSVDMSGANEQFF
-	TRBJ2-7	TRBV12-5	-	TGTGCTAGTGGCCATGGACACTCCTACGAGCAGTACTTC	CASGHGHSYEQYF
-	TRBJ1-3	TRBV6-5	TRBD1	TGTGCCAGCGGGAGAGGGACAGGGGCTGGAAACACCATATATTTT	CASGRGTGAGNTIYF
-	TRBJ1-4	TRBV9	-	TGTGCCAGCAGCGTAGGGGGGCAGGATGAAAAACTGTTTTTT	CASSVGGQDEKLFF
few	TRBJ2-5	TRBV7-2	-	TGTGCCAGCAGCGGGGGGACCGGGGAGACCCAGTACTTC	CASSGGTGETQYF